This is a list of T cell receptor beta chains from one sample in a study of blood T cell repertoires in COVID-19. The repertoire was sequenced with immunoSEQ multiplex PCR; TCRdb's copy has only in-frame clones and lacks some. The table records a few hundred thousand clones, around 89% of them present only once. Source material: peripheral blood. These receptors were obtained from a young man who had recovered from COVID-19. Both conserved end residues are part of each CDR3.

CDR3,J,V
CASSRAGNGYTF,TRBJ1-2,TRBV6-5
CASSGQGINTGELFF,TRBJ2-2,TRBV9
CASSLSDGGAANEKLFF,TRBJ1-4,TRBV5-8
CAISTAQQADTQYF,TRBJ2-3,TRBV10-3
CASSIRLAGGSYEQYF,TRBJ2-7,TRBV19
CASSQSRGNEKLFF,TRBJ1-4,TRBV16
CASWQGGGTGELFF,TRBJ2-2,TRBV5-6
CASSPQGAAGQSYTF,TRBJ1-2,TRBV2
CASSQQSGQGVLTNYGYTF,TRBJ1-2,TRBV4-3
CASSLTGQGIKREQFF,TRBJ2-1,TRBV5-4
CASSLAAALTSGPYEQYF,TRBJ2-7,TRBV7-6
CASRRTSGSYEQYF,TRBJ2-7,TRBV4-1
CASSPDRLSSYEQYF,TRBJ2-7,TRBV6-5
CASSIGGQPNQPQHF,TRBJ1-5,TRBV19
CASSRSTSGTKWDTQYF,TRBJ2-3,TRBV18
CASSPGTSGMSQYF,TRBJ2-3,TRBV2
CASSPTGSPDEQYF,TRBJ2-7,TRBV7-3
CASSLNYSQGQGRGRSNQPQHF,TRBJ1-5,TRBV7-7
CASSWRGDSGNTIYF,TRBJ1-3,TRBV27
CASSFLSDRPGYEQYF,TRBJ2-7,TRBV6-2/TRBV6-3
CASSFTGLAGFDEQFF,TRBJ2-1,TRBV5-6
CASSLRAGDGLDTIYF,TRBJ1-3,TRBV7-8
CASSLARDTNEQFF,TRBJ2-1,TRBV7-3
CASRGQGATDTQYF,TRBJ2-3,TRBV19
CASSVSLTANYGYTF,TRBJ1-2,TRBV9
CAGQGRLLRYGTDTQYF,TRBJ2-3,TRBV30
CASSSPGQGIYGYTF,TRBJ1-2,TRBV7-3
CASSYLTGGGEKLFF,TRBJ1-4,TRBV6-5
CASSQGDRVAETQYF,TRBJ2-5,TRBV4-3
CASSETGGNTGELFF,TRBJ2-2,TRBV9
CASSPPGQGAAKNIQYF,TRBJ2-4,TRBV18
CASTLTGKHEQYF,TRBJ2-7,TRBV12-3/TRBV12-4
CASGQGTNTGELFF,TRBJ2-2,TRBV19
CASSPLDRNNFEETQYF,TRBJ2-5,TRBV18
CASSQARGVEQFF,TRBJ2-1,TRBV3-1/TRBV3-2
CASSEITAEAFF,TRBJ1-1,TRBV6-1
CASSLVVVSSYNEQFF,TRBJ2-1,TRBV5-8
CASSPGTGNQPQHF,TRBJ1-5,TRBV7-2
CAWSVTTANTEAFF,TRBJ1-1,TRBV30
CASSQGSGRVQETQYF,TRBJ2-5,TRBV11-2
CASSPSGGPYNEQFF,TRBJ2-1,TRBV6-5